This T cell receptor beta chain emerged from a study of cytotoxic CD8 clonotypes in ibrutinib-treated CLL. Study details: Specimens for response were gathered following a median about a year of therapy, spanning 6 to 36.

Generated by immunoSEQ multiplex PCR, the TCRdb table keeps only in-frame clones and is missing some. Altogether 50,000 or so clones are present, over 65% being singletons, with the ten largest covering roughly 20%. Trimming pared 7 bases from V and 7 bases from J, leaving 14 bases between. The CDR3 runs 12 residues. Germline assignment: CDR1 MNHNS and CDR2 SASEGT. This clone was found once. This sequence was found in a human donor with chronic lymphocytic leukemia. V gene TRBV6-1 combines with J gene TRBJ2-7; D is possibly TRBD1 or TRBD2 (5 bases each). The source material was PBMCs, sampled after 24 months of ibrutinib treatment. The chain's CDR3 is CASTPPWGEQYF. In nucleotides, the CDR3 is TGTGCCAGCACACCCCCTTGGGGGGAGCAGTACTTC.